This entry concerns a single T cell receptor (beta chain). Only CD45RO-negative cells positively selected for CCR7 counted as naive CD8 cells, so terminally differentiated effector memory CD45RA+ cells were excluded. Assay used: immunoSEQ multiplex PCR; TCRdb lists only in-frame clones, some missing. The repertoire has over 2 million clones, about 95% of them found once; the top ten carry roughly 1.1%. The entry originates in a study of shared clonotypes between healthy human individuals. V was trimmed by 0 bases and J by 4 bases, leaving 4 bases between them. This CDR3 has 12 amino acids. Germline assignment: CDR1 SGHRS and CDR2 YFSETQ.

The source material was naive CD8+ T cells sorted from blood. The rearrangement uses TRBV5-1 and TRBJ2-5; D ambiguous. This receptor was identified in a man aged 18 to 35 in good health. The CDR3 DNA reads TGCGCCAGCAGCTTGGTCCGAGAGACCCAGTACTTC. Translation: CASSLVRETQYF.